The 21 T cell receptor beta chains in this list originate from one sample, sequenced in a study of T cell repertoires in cytomegalovirus infection. No antigen is known for these receptors. A single record per CDR3 protein comes from TCRdb applying MiXCR to the reads. The repertoire holds around 140,000 distinct CDR3 sequences, 25% to 35% seen once, with around 50% in the top ten. The sample consisted of CD8+ T cells from cultured PBMCs, taken from culture after CMV antigen stimulation. These TCRs come from a human donor in good health (CMV status not recorded). Some clones in this sample may be carry-over from other donors' samples.

The rearrangement uses TRBV27 and TRBJ1-2; D uncertain. Germline V gene sequence: CDR1 MNHEY, CDR2 SMNVEV (reference sequence). Between the trimmed V and J ends, which lost 6 bases and 1 base, there was a span of 15 bases. The CDR3 loop spans 15 amino acids. CDR3: CASRVQDHLNYGYTF. CDR3 sequence (DNA): TGTGCCAGCAGGGTCCAGGACCACCTTAACTATGGCTACACCTTC.

This clonotype was recorded once. The gene calls are TRBV5-1 and TRBJ2-2, with D unclear. CDR1 and CDR2 from the germline V gene are SGHRS and YFSETQ. Trimming removed 9 bases from V and 4 bases from J, with 10 bases in between. The CDR3 is 12 amino acids. The CDR3 spells CATGWGTGELFF. The CDR3 DNA follows: TGCGCCACCGGATGGGGCACCGGGGAGCTGTTTTTT.

This clonotype has ten or more counts. The chain has TRBV9 and TRBJ1-3; a weak D match, TRBD1 (5 bases). The CDR3 loop spans 15 amino acids. V was trimmed by 4 bases and J by 0 bases, leaving 11 bases between them. Germline V gene data show CDR1 as SGDLS and CDR2 as YYNGEE. As DNA, the CDR3 is TGTGCCAGCAGCCCGGGGCGGATCTCTGGAAACACCATATATTTT. Translating it yields CASSPGRISGNTIYF. Using reference TRBV9 and TRBJ1-3 for the parts outside the CDR3, the full variable domain is DSGVTQTPKHLITATGQRVTLRCSPRSGDLSVYWYQQSLDQGLQFLIQYYNGEERAKGNILERFSAQQFPDLHSELNLSSLELGDSALYFCASSPGRISGNTIYFGEGSWLTVV.

This sequence joins TRBV9 and TRBJ2-4; 9 bases are a match to TRBD1. CDR1 and CDR2 from the germline V gene are SGDLS and YYNGEE. The V and J ends lost 0 bases and 8 bases, in that order; junction bases with no gene match: 0. The CDR3 is 13 amino acids. Here the CDR3 DNA reads TGTGCCAGCAGCGTAGGGACAGGGGACATTCAGTACTTC. Translation gives CASSVGTGDIQYF.

The J gene is TRBJ1-5, the V gene TRBV6-2 or TRBV6-3; D not resolved. The V and J ends lost 4 bases and 1 base respectively, with 17 bases between them. The CDR3 extends over 17 amino acids. Looked up from germline, CDR1 is MNHEY and CDR2 is SVGEGT. CDR3 bases: TGTGCCAGCAGTTCCCCACCCCCCTCGGTGAGCAATCAGCCCCAGCATTTT. Its protein is CASSSPPPSVSNQPQHF.

The chain links TRBV19 to TRBJ1-5; D is uncertain. Germline V gene lookup returns CDR1 LNHDA and CDR2 SQIVND (reference sequence). The CDR3 consists of 13 residues. Trimming removed 7 bases from V and 5 bases from J, with 12 bases in between. The CDR3 protein is CASKFIGDQPQHF. In nucleotides, the CDR3 is TGTGCCAGTAAATTTATAGGTGATCAGCCCCAGCATTTT.

Only a few counts were recorded for this clonotype. As DNA, the CDR3 is TGTGCCAGCAGCGTAGGTTGGGGAAGTGAGACTGAAGCTTTCTTT. Residues: CASSVGWGSETEAFF. The V gene is TRBV9, the J gene TRBJ1-1, with D unresolved. The CDR3 loop spans 15 amino acids. V was trimmed by 0 bases and J by 5 bases, leaving 14 bases between them. CDR1 is SGDLS, CDR2 YYNGEE, per germline.

The rearrangement joins TRBV4-1 to TRBJ2-1, with 8 bases fitting TRBD2. Germline V gene sequence: CDR1 MGHRA, CDR2 YSYEKL. J gave up 2 bases and V 3 bases, and 12 bases lay outside the gene matches. The CDR3 has 18 residues. As DNA, the CDR3 is TGCGCCAGCAGCCAGGGAGATAGCGGGGAGCCGCCCTACAATGAGCAGTTCTTC. Amino acid sequence: CASSQGDSGEPPYNEQFF.

This clonotype was recorded once. This CDR3 reads CASSPQRDRGYEQYF. CDR3 nucleotides: TGTGCCAGCTCACCACAAAGGGACAGGGGATACGAGCAGTACTTC. The V call is TRBV18, the J call TRBJ2-7, with 10 bases lining up with TRBD1. The CDR3 is 15 amino acids. Germline V lookup: CDR1 KGHSH, CDR2 LQKENI. J was trimmed by 4 bases and V by 1 base; bases with no gene match: 4.

The chain uses TRBV27 and TRBJ2-5; a possible D gene is TRBD1 (5 bases). The CDR3 is 15 amino acids. V dropped 3 bases and J dropped 3 bases, with 14 bases sitting between them. The germline CDR1 and CDR2 sequences are MNHEY and SMNVEV (reference sequence). Here the CDR3 reads CASSFGPGIEETQYF. The CDR3, as DNA: TGTGCCAGCAGTTTTGGACCAGGGATCGAAGAGACCCAGTACTTC.

This sequence joins TRBV20-1 and TRBJ1-5, with a weak D call TRBD1 (5 bases). Germline V lookup: CDR1 DFQATT, CDR2 SNEGSKA (reference sequence). The CDR3 consists of 12 residues. With 5 bases removed from V and 3 bases from J, the gap between germline ends came to 8 bases. The CDR3 is CSARGTNQPQHF. DNA of the CDR3: TGCAGTGCTCGGGGGACCAATCAGCCCCAGCATTTT.

There are many counts of this clonotype. The gene calls are TRBV7-2 and TRBJ2-2; D gene ambiguous. CDR1 SGHTA and CDR2 FQGNSA come from the germline V gene. This CDR3 spans 10 amino acids. Between the trimmed V and J ends, which lost 3 bases and 8 bases, there was a span of 1 base. This CDR3 is CASSLGELFF. The DNA for the CDR3 is TGTGCCAGCAGCTTGGGGGAGCTGTTTTTT.

This clonotype occurred a few times. The chain is built from TRBV7-4 and TRBJ2-5, with D unclear. The V end lost 4 bases, the J end lost 5 bases, and 8 bases lay between the germline ends. CDR3 length: 12 amino acids. Germline V gene data show CDR1 as SGHVT and CDR2 as SQSDAQ. CDR3 coding DNA: TGTGCCAGCAGCTCCGAGTTTGAGACCCAGTACTTC. This sequence encodes CASSSEFETQYF.

This rearrangement joins TRBV18 to TRBJ2-7; D not resolved. CDR1 KGHSH and CDR2 LQKENI come from the germline V gene. V gave up 5 bases and J gave up 5 bases, with 4 bases separating them. This CDR3 region has 10 residues. The CDR3 loop reads CASSLHEQYF. As DNA, the CDR3 is TGTGCCAGCTCATTACACGAGCAGTACTTC.

The DNA of the CDR3 is TGTGCCAGCAGCCGGGCGGCGGACAATGAGCAGTTCTTC. Translated: CASSRAADNEQFF. The chain uses TRBV3-1 and TRBJ2-1; D not resolved. V dropped 4 bases and J dropped 5 bases, with 9 bases sitting between them. Germline-derived CDR1 and CDR2 are LGHDT and YNNKEL (reference sequence). The CDR3 runs to 13 residues.

The chain has TRBV7-6 and TRBJ2-5, with D possibly TRBD1 on 5 matching bases. The V and J ends lost 2 bases and 11 bases respectively, with 18 bases between them. CDR1 and CDR2 from the germline V gene are SGHVS and FNYEAQ. CDR3 length equals 14 residues. The CDR3 reads CASSLTTALERQYF. CDR3 in DNA: TGTGCCAGCAGCTTAACGACAGCGCTCGAACGGCAGTACTTC.

This clonotype has at least ten counts. This chain links TRBV7-9 with TRBJ2-3, with 14 nucleotides matching TRBD2. Germline CDR1 is SEHNR and CDR2 is FQNEAQ (reference sequence). This CDR3 has 17 amino acids. After removal of 5 bases from V and 2 bases from J, the junction contained 6 bases not matched to a gene. CDR3 protein: CASSIGTSGGATDTQYF. CDR3 nucleotides: TGTGCCAGCAGCATTGGGACTAGCGGGGGAGCCACAGATACGCAGTATTTT.

This clonotype has a handful of counts. This sequence joins TRBV6-6 and TRBJ2-1; tentatively, D is TRBD1 (6 bases). Germline CDR1 reads MNHNY; CDR2 reads SVGAGI (reference sequence). Trimming removed 5 bases from V and 2 bases from J, with 13 bases in between. This CDR3 has 15 residues. DNA for the CDR3: TGTGCCAGCAGTGCCGGGACACCAGCCTACAATGAGCAGTTCTTC. Translating it yields CASSAGTPAYNEQFF.

CDR3 residues: CASSERLEGLIYEQYF. The CDR3 DNA follows: TGTGCCAGCAGTGAACGGTTGGAGGGTTTGATCTACGAGCAGTACTTC. The chain uses TRBV6-1 and TRBJ2-7; TRBD2 is a possible D gene (6 bases). This CDR3 has 16 residues. With 2 bases removed from V and 3 bases from J, the gap between germline ends came to 17 bases. Germline CDR1 is MNHNS and CDR2 is SASEGT.

This clonotype has a count of ten or more. The chain has TRBV29-1 and TRBJ2-2; 10 nucleotides agree with TRBD2. V was clipped by 7 bases and J by 1 base; unmatched bases: 3. This CDR3 spans 14 amino acids. Germline V gene data show CDR1 as SQVTM and CDR2 as ANQGSEA. The DNA for the CDR3 is TGCAGCGCCCTAGCGGGGGAGAACACCGGGGAGCTGTTTTTT. Amino acids: CSALAGENTGELFF.

This clonotype was detected ten times or more. This rearrangement joins TRBV7-8 to TRBJ2-1, with TRBD2 matching over 10 bases. V shed 7 bases, J shed 6 bases, and the junction held 9 bases outside the gene matches. The CDR3 loop spans 15 amino acids. Per the germline V gene, CDR1 is SGHVS and CDR2 is FQNEAQ. The CDR3 nucleotides are TGTGCCAGCACCCAAGTTGCTAGCGGGGGCAATGAGCAGTTCTTC. The encoded protein is CASTQVASGGNEQFF.